Shown below are 7 T cell receptor beta chains from a single sample sequenced in a study of cytomegalovirus exposure and HLA in healthy donors. Primers for the PCR totalled 60 Vbeta and 13 Jbeta. Here immunoSEQ multiplex PCR was the method, and the copy in TCRdb shows in-frame clones only, minus some. Of about 130,000 clones in the sample, about two thirds were seen once. Sequenced input: PBMCs. The receptors derive from a woman between 40 and 55 years old in good health and CMV-seronegative.

The chain recombines TRBV6-1 with TRBJ1-1; 7 bases line up with TRBD1. The CDR3 has 13 residues. Germline CDR1 is MNHNS and CDR2 is SASEGT. Unmatched junction bases numbered 8, after V lost 8 bases and J lost 5 bases. The CDR3 sequence: CASGTALTTEAFF. As DNA, the CDR3 is TGTGCCAGCGGGACAGCTCTTACGACTGAAGCTTTCTTT.

This clone was picked up a small number of times. The chain carries TRBV2 and TRBJ1-2; 8 positions agree with TRBD1. CDR3 length equals 11 residues. J gave up 10 bases and V 7 bases, and 5 bases lay outside the gene matches. Germline CDR1 is SNHLY and CDR2 is FYNNEI. Here the CDR3 DNA reads TGTGCCAGCATTGGACAGGGAAACTACACCTTC. The encoded protein is CASIGQGNYTF.

This clone occurred a few times. The gene calls are TRBV4-1 and TRBJ1-1; TRBD1 matches 7 bases. Trimming at V came to 3 bases and at J to 2 bases, leaving 6 bases not matched to a gene. The CDR3 covers 15 residues. Germline CDR1 is MGHRA and CDR2 is YSYEKL. The DNA for the CDR3 is TGCGCCAGCAGCCAGGGAAACAGGGGTAACACTGAAGCTTTCTTT. It translates to CASSQGNRGNTEAFF.

The rearrangement uses TRBV6-1 and TRBJ1-2; 9 positions match TRBD1. The germline gives CDR1 MNHNS, CDR2 SASEGT. This CDR3 contains 15 residues. The ends lost 7 bases at V and 3 bases at J; junction bases unmatched: 9. CDR3 sequence reads: CASTPTGGADYGYTF. In DNA form, the CDR3 reads TGTGCCAGCACCCCCACAGGGGGCGCCGACTATGGCTACACCTTC.

The J gene is TRBJ1-3, the V gene TRBV9; perhaps TRBD1 as D (5 bases). V lost 5 bases to trimming and J lost 1 base, with 13 bases between them. The length of the CDR3 is 15 residues. Germline assignment: CDR1 SGDLS and CDR2 YYNGEE. The CDR3 reads CASSPAGFSGNTIYF. The DNA of the CDR3 is TGTGCCAGCAGTCCTGCAGGGTTTTCTGGAAACACCATATATTTT.

This clone was observed a handful of times. This sequence joins TRBV6-6 and TRBJ1-2; 7 nucleotides agree with TRBD1. The CDR3 runs to 15 residues. V was pared by 7 bases and J by 1 base, with 9 bases of the junction left unmatched. Germline CDR1 MNHNY, CDR2 SVGAGI (reference sequence). CDR3 sequence reads: CASTNHRDSNYGYTF. DNA for the CDR3: TGTGCCAGCACCAACCACCGGGACAGTAACTATGGCTACACCTTC.

This clone has a single count. The genes are TRBV7-7 and TRBJ2-1, with D unresolved. The V gene's germline CDR1 is SSHAT and CDR2 FNYEAQ (reference sequence). The CDR3 spans 13 residues. The V and J ends lost 0 bases and 6 bases respectively, with 6 bases between them. This CDR3 is CASSLANGNEQFF. The CDR3 nucleotides read TGTGCCAGCAGCTTAGCCAACGGCAATGAGCAGTTCTTC. The complete variable domain, with remaining parts taken from reference TRBV7-7 and TRBJ2-1, reads GAGVSQSPRYKVTKRGQDVTLRCDPISSHATLYWYQQALGQGPEFLTYFNYEAQPDKSGLPSDRFSAERPEGSISTLTIQRTEQRDSAMYRCASSLANGNEQFFGPGTRLTVL.